The 18 T cell receptor beta chains below were found in one sample sequenced in a study of blood T cell repertoires in COVID-19. Clones were sequenced by immunoSEQ multiplex PCR, and TCRdb holds only the in-frame ones, with some missing. The table lists 130,000 or so clones, roughly four fifths of them singletons, with 4% to 5.5% in the top ten. Specimen: peripheral blood. The receptors were gathered from a woman in her sixties or seventies with acute or convalescent COVID-19.

The chain recombines TRBV6-1 with TRBJ1-5; D gene unclear. Germline V gene data show CDR1 as MNHNS and CDR2 as SASEGT. The CDR3 spans 16 residues. V was cut by 4 bases and J by 1 base, with 14 bases left in between. CDR3 in DNA: TGTGCCAGCAGTGGTGTTTTTGTGTCGAGCAATCAGCCCCAGCATTTT. It is translated as CASSGVFVSSNQPQHF.

The V and J genes are TRBV11-2 and TRBJ1-4; no definite D call. Germline values: CDR1 SGHAT, CDR2 FQNNGV. V was cut by 1 base and J by 4 bases, with 7 bases left in between. The CDR3 extends over 14 amino acids. CDR3 coding DNA: TGTGCCAGCAGCTTAGGAGTCCTTAATGAAAAACTGTTTTTT. Its translation: CASSLGVLNEKLFF.

The chain has TRBV6-1 and TRBJ1-2, with D uncertain. The CDR3 loop spans 13 amino acids. Per germline, CDR1 MNHNS and CDR2 SASEGT. Deletions cut 3 bases from V and 4 bases from J, with 9 bases between. CDR3 loop: CASSDWGGYGYTF. CDR3 bases: TGTGCCAGCAGTGATTGGGGAGGCTATGGCTACACCTTC.

This clone has a handful of counts. CDR3 sequence (DNA): TGTGCCAGTAGATGGGGGACAGGGAGCTACGAGCAGTACTTC. Residues: CASRWGTGSYEQYF. J is TRBJ2-7 and V is TRBV19; 9 positions agree with TRBD1. Germline V gives CDR1 LNHDA, CDR2 SQIVND (reference sequence). The CDR3 sequence is 14 residues long. J gave up 3 bases and V 6 bases, and 6 bases lay outside the gene matches.

This CDR3 is CASRFTGYEQYV. The CDR3 nucleotides are TGTGCCAGCAGGTTTACAGGGTACGAGCAGTACGTC. The chain recombines TRBV25-1 with TRBJ2-7; a possible D gene is TRBD1 (6 bases). This CDR3 has 12 amino acids. CDR1 MGHDK and CDR2 SYGVNS come from the germline V gene. V was clipped by 6 bases and J by 4 bases, with 10 bases between them.

The chain carries TRBV7-6 and TRBJ1-1; TRBD1 is a possible D gene (6 bases). Trimming pared 2 bases from V and 1 base from J, leaving 8 bases between. The germline V gene encodes CDR1 SGHVS and CDR2 FNYEAQ. This CDR3 is built from 14 residues. CDR3 region: CASSLSGQNTEAFF. The CDR3 region has the DNA TGTGCCAGCAGCTTATCGGGACAGAACACTGAAGCTTTCTTT.

The J gene is TRBJ1-1, the V gene TRBV11-3; TRBD1 is a possible D gene (6 bases). V was pared by 4 bases and J by 8 bases, with 8 bases between. The CDR3 loop spans 11 amino acids. Looked up from germline, CDR1 is SGHNT and CDR2 is YENEEA. Written as DNA, the CDR3 is TGTGCCAGCAGCTGGGGGACAGAAGCTTTCTTT. Amino acid sequence: CASSWGTEAFF.

The rearrangement links TRBV6-2 or TRBV6-3 to TRBJ1-4; 8 bases agree with TRBD1. CDR1 and CDR2 from the germline V gene are MNHEY and SVGEGT. This CDR3 spans 15 amino acids. V gave up 0 bases and J gave up 16 bases; unmatched junction bases: 13. The CDR3 sequence is CASSYSIQQGDTPFF. For the CDR3, the DNA is TGTGCCAGCAGTTACTCGATCCAACAGGGGGATACGCCGTTTTTT.

The CDR3 DNA follows: TGCGCCAGCAGCTCGGGAGACACAACGCCTTCAGCTTTCTTT. Protein product: CASSSGDTTPSAFF. The chain has TRBV5-1 and TRBJ1-1; no clear D. This CDR3 region has 14 residues. Germline values: CDR1 SGHRS, CDR2 YFSETQ. V was clipped by 3 bases and J by 10 bases, with 19 bases between them. Filled out from reference TRBV5-1 and TRBJ1-1, the complete variable domain reads KAGVTQTPRYLIKTRGQQVTLSCSPISGHRSVSWYQQTPGQGLQFLFEYFSETQRNKGNFPGRFSGRQFSNSRSEMNVSTLELGDSALYLCASSSGDTTPSAFFGQGTRLTVV.

The count of this clone is one. The chain recombines TRBV14 with TRBJ2-3; maybe TRBD2 (7 bases). The germline V gene has CDR1 SGHDN and CDR2 FVKESK. Trimming removed 3 bases at V and 2 bases at J, with 12 bases between. The CDR3 has 15 residues. CDR3 in amino acids: CASSQWGGNTDTQYF. CDR3 bases: TGTGCCAGCAGCCAGTGGGGGGGCAACACAGATACGCAGTATTTT.

V and J are TRBV4-3 and TRBJ2-1, with D possibly matching TRBD2 (6 bases). Germline V gives CDR1 LGHNA, CDR2 YSLEER. The CDR3 contains 15 residues. Trimming took 4 bases from V and 4 from J, leaving 14 bases between them. CDR3 sequence: CASSLRTTGYNEQFF. The CDR3 region has the DNA TGCGCCAGCAGCCTCAGGACTACGGGGTACAATGAGCAGTTCTTC.

This chain connects TRBV7-2 to TRBJ2-6, with a possible D match to TRBD1 (8 bases). The CDR3 length is 19 residues. Per germline, CDR1 SGHTA and CDR2 FQGNSA. Trimming shortened V by 3 bases and J by 4 bases, and 22 bases separated the two germline ends. The CDR3 is CASSFRGAGGASGANVLTF. The CDR3 coding sequence is TGTGCCAGCAGCTTCCGGGGGGCAGGGGGCGCCTCGGGGGCCAACGTCCTGACTTTC.

The chain combines TRBV2 with TRBJ1-4; D ambiguous. The germline V gene has CDR1 SNHLY and CDR2 FYNNEI. This CDR3 comprises 15 residues. The ends were cut back, 4 bases at V and 1 base at J, with 10 bases in the middle. The CDR3 spells CASSGLGLTNEKLFF. As DNA, the CDR3 is TGTGCCAGCAGTGGGCTTGGACTAACTAATGAAAAACTGTTTTTT.

This sequence joins TRBV5-6 and TRBJ2-1; TRBD2 aligns across 10 bases. This CDR3 contains 18 residues. Germline CDR1 and CDR2: SGHDT and YYEEEE. The J segment lost 5 bases and the V segment lost 5 bases, leaving 16 bases of the junction unmatched. The CDR3 DNA reads TGTGCCAGCAGAAGAACTTGGTCCAGCGGGGGGGAAAACAATGAGCAGTTCTTC. Translating gives CASRRTWSSGGENNEQFF.

The chain carries TRBV7-6 and TRBJ2-1; 10 positions agree with TRBD2. Germline loops: CDR1 SGHVS, CDR2 FNYEAQ. V was pared by 2 bases and J by 2 bases, with 6 bases of the junction left unmatched. This CDR3 is built from 17 residues. The CDR3 reads CASSLLSAGGPYNEQFF. The CDR3 bases are TGTGCCAGCAGCTTATTATCAGCGGGGGGGCCCTACAATGAGCAGTTCTTC.

The chain links TRBV6-5 to TRBJ2-5; 8 bases map to TRBD2. This CDR3 is built from 14 residues. V was pared by 6 bases and J by 2 bases, with 5 bases of the junction left unmatched. CDR1 is MNHEY and CDR2 is SVGAGI in the germline V gene. CDR3 loop: CASRLAGSQETQYF. Written as DNA, the CDR3 is TGTGCCAGCAGATTAGCGGGGTCGCAAGAGACCCAGTACTTC.

The CDR3 loop reads CASSSGQGPYEQYF. As DNA, the CDR3 is TGTGCCAGCAGCTCAGGACAGGGCCCCTACGAGCAGTACTTC. This sequence joins TRBV9 and TRBJ2-7, with 8 bases that match TRBD1. Germline assignment: CDR1 SGDLS and CDR2 YYNGEE. V dropped 4 bases and J dropped 2; count of bases not matched to a gene: 5. The CDR3 runs to 14 residues. The variable domain in full, with the rest retrieved from reference TRBV9 and TRBJ2-7, is DSGVTQTPKHLITATGQRVTLRCSPRSGDLSVYWYQQSLDQGLQFLIQYYNGEERAKGNILERFSAQQFPDLHSELNLSSLELGDSALYFCASSSGQGPYEQYFGPGTRLTVT.

DNA for the CDR3: TGTGCCATCAGTGGCCCGGACAGGGGAGCCTACGAGCAGTACTTC. It yields the protein CAISGPDRGAYEQYF. This chain connects TRBV10-3 to TRBJ2-7, with TRBD1 matching over 9 bases. J was trimmed by 2 bases and V by 4 bases; bases with no gene match: 6. CDR3 length: 15 amino acids. Germline V lookup: CDR1 ENHRY, CDR2 SYGVKD.